This T cell receptor beta chain was recorded in a study of T cell changes during pregnancy in multiple sclerosis. The length of the CDR3 is 12 residues. V lost 5 bases, J lost 3 bases, and 7 bases lay in between. Germline V gene data show CDR1 as SEHNR and CDR2 as FQNEAQ (reference sequence). The table came from immunoSEQ multiplex PCR; TCRdb's copy has only in-frame clones and leaves some out. Of about 48,000 clones in the sample, about nine tenths were seen once. The sequencing here drew on CD4+ T cells from peripheral blood mononuclear cells, taken in the second trimester of pregnancy. The receptor was isolated from a female donor with multiple sclerosis, enrolled in a pregnancy study. This chain uses TRBV7-9 with TRBJ1-1; D not resolved. The CDR3 region is CASSPGYTEAFF. DNA of the CDR3: TGTGCCAGCAGCCCCGGGTACACTGAAGCTTTCTTT.